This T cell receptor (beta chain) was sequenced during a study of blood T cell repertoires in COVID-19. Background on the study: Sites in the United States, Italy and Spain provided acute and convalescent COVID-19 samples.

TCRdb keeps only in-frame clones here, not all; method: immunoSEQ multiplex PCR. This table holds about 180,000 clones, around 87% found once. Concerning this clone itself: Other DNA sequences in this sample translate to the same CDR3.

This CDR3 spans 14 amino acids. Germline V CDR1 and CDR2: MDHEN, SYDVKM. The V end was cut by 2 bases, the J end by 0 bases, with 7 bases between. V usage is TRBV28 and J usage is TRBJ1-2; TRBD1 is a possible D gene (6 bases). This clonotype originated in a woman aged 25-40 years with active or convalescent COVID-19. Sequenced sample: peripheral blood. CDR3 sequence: CASSLTGPNYGYTF. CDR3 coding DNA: TGTGCCAGCAGTTTAACAGGGCCTAACTATGGCTACACCTTC.